Listed below are T cell receptor beta chains from one sample, sequenced in a study of beta chain features in type 1 diabetes. The assay was immunoSEQ multiplex PCR, and TCRdb's table has in-frame clones only and misses some. The table lists some 160,000 clones, about 9% of them singletons, with about 0.75% in the top ten. The material sequenced was central memory CD4+ T cells from blood. The receptors stem from a woman aged 25 to 39 with type 1 diabetes. The CDR3 runs from the conserved cysteine through the conserved F or W. The D gene is left open where the match is weak. The size entry is marked missing in some rows and otherwise reads once, few, many or a size class.

j_call d_call v_call clone_size cdr3_aa cdr3_nt
TRBJ2-1 TRBD2 TRBV6-5 NA CASSYYPTSGYNEQFF TGTGCCAGCAGTTACTACCCGACTAGCGGTTACAATGAGCAGTTCTTC
TRBJ1-2 NA TRBV27 NA CASSLKHNYGYTF TGTGCCAGCAGTTTAAAGCATAACTATGGCTACACCTTC
TRBJ1-1 TRBD1 TRBV30 NA CAWSQQGIEAFF TGTGCCTGGAGTCAACAGGGGATTGAAGCTTTCTTT
TRBJ2-2 NA TRBV11-3 NA CASSGGRWNTGELFF TGTGCCAGCAGCGGGGGGAGGTGGAACACCGGGGAGCTGTTTTTT
TRBJ1-2 TRBD1 TRBV7-9 few CASSLSEGATRYTF TGTGCCAGCAGCTTAAGTGAGGGGGCGACTCGATACACCTTC
TRBJ1-3 TRBD1 TRBV18 few CASSPSGQGARITIYF TGTGCCAGCTCACCTTCGGGACAGGGGGCGAGGATCACCATATATTTT
TRBJ2-7 TRBD2 TRBV6-5 NA CASSYSGLGYEQYF TGTGCCAGCAGTTACTCGGGACTAGGATACGAGCAGTACTTC
TRBJ1-5 TRBD1 TRBV30 NA CAWSGGQGDNQPQHF TGTGCCTGGAGTGGGGGCCAGGGGGACAATCAGCCCCAGCATTTT
TRBJ2-3 NA TRBV28 few CASTEGGSTDTQYF TGTGCCAGCACGGAGGGGGGGAGCACAGATACGCAGTATTTT
TRBJ2-7 TRBD2 TRBV6-6 few CASKLAGGNEQYF TGTGCCAGCAAACTAGCGGGAGGTAACGAGCAGTACTTC
TRBJ2-7 TRBD2 TRBV5-1 few CASSSSGRSSYEQYF TGCGCCAGCAGCTCTAGCGGGAGAAGCTCCTACGAGCAGTACTTC
TRBJ2-5 TRBD1 TRBV5-1 NA CASSSQGGETQYF TGCGCCAGCAGCTCACAGGGGGGAGAGACCCAGTACTTC
TRBJ2-2 NA TRBV12-2 NA CASRLCPGCTGELFF TGTGCAAGTCGCTTATGTCCGGGATGCACCGGGGAGCTGTTTTTT
TRBJ1-1 NA TRBV30 NA CAWSVFFGGTEAFF TGTGCCTGGAGTGTATTCTTTGGGGGGACTGAAGCTTTCTTT
TRBJ2-3 TRBD1 TRBV7-2 many CASSPSDRVGDTQYF TGTGCCAGCAGCCCGTCCGACAGGGTTGGTGATACGCAGTATTTT
TRBJ1-2 NA TRBV27 NA CASRPTGASYGYTF TGTGCCAGCAGGCCGACAGGAGCCTCTTATGGCTACACCTTC
TRBJ2-7 NA TRBV25-1 few CASSEFGAEGEQYF TGTGCCAGCAGTGAATTCGGCGCGGAAGGCGAGCAGTACTTC
TRBJ2-1 TRBD2 TRBV5-6 NA CASRSSRAGGPNSYNEQFF TGTGCCAGCAGGTCATCTAGAGCGGGAGGACCAAACTCCTACAATGAGCAGTTCTTC
TRBJ1-1 NA TRBV6-5 NA CASRNRENTEAFF TGTGCCAGCAGAAACAGGGAAAACACTGAAGCTTTCTTT
TRBJ2-5 NA TRBV7-8 few CASSLGGVSGTQETQYF TGTGCCAGCAGCTTAGGGGGTGTTAGCGGTACGCAAGAGACCCAGTACTTC
TRBJ2-1 TRBD2 TRBV28 few CASKVAGLDNEQFF TGTGCCAGCAAGGTAGCGGGACTTGACAATGAGCAGTTCTTC
TRBJ1-5 NA TRBV6-6 NA CASSSISQGPNQPQHF TGTGCCAGCAGTTCGATTTCACAGGGTCCCAATCAGCCCCAGCATTTT
TRBJ2-7 TRBD1 TRBV29-1 few CSAARTGLYEQYF TGCAGCGCTGCGAGGACAGGTCTTTACGAGCAGTACTTC
TRBJ2-1 NA TRBV14 few CASSQERGGSGTYNEQFF TGTGCCAGCAGCCAAGAAAGAGGCGGGTCGGGCACATACAATGAGCAGTTCTTC
TRBJ2-5 NA TRBV5-1 few CASSIGSLETQYF TGCGCCAGCAGTATCGGGAGCCTGGAGACCCAGTACTTC
TRBJ1-2 NA TRBV4-1 many CASSQPSAGQPGYTF TGCGCCAGCAGCCAACCCTCCGCGGGGCAGCCTGGCTACACCTTC